The 13 T cell receptor beta chains given below trace back to one sample, sequenced in a study of patients and donors after allogeneic stem cell transplantation. TCRdb reanalysed the RT-PCR reads using MiXCR and keeps one entry per CDR3 protein. This sample yields over 130,000 distinct CDR3 sequences, of which about a third are seen a single time; around 50% belongs to the top ten. What was sequenced was blood, either unsorted or a sorted T cell fraction (not recorded which). These receptors came from a human donor who was either an allogeneic HSCT recipient or a stem cell or donor lymphocyte infusion donor (not recorded which). It is not recorded whose cells these are; they may come from a transplant donor.

The rearrangement links TRBV12-3 or TRBV12-4 to TRBJ2-2, with TRBD2 matching 13 bases. Germline trimming cut 4 bases from V and 7 bases from J; bases unmatched to any gene: 3. This CDR3 is 15 amino acids long. The CDR3: CASSSRTSGGGELFF. In DNA, the CDR3 is TGTGCCAGCAGTTCGAGGACTAGCGGGGGCGGGGAGCTGTTTTTT.

The chain has TRBV7-9 and TRBJ2-3; 8 nucleotides match TRBD2. CDR1 and CDR2 (germline): SEHNR, FQNEAQ (reference sequence). The junction had 7 bases not matched to a gene; V was cut back by 5 bases and J by 3 bases. The CDR3 loop spans 15 amino acids. The CDR3: CASSPAGAGTDTQYF. The CDR3 DNA sequence: TGTGCCAGCAGCCCAGCGGGGGCGGGAACAGATACGCAGTATTTT.

The chain joins TRBV5-1 to TRBJ2-7; 7 positions match TRBD1. The length of the CDR3 is 14 residues. Germline loops: CDR1 SGHRS, CDR2 YFSETQ. V was clipped by 2 bases and J by 3 bases; unmatched bases: 5. The CDR3 DNA reads as TGCGCCAGCAGCTTATCCGACAGGGACTACGAGCAGTACGTC. Residues: CASSLSDRDYEQYV.

This chain links TRBV11-2 with TRBJ2-5, with D hard to call. Trimming took 0 bases from V and 6 from J, leaving 5 bases between them. The CDR3 length is 12 residues. Germline V CDR1 and CDR2: SGHAT, FQNNGV. The CDR3 protein is CASSLEGQTQYF. The CDR3 bases are TGTGCCAGCAGCTTAGAAGGGCAGACCCAGTACTTC.

V is TRBV12-5 and J is TRBJ2-1, with TRBD1 matching over 12 bases. The germline V gene encodes CDR1 LGHNT and CDR2 FRNRAP. This CDR3 contains 16 residues. After removal of 2 bases from V and 5 bases from J, the junction contained 4 bases not matched to a gene. As DNA, the CDR3 is TGTGCTAGTGGTTTGCCTGGGACAGGGGGCCACAATGAGCAGTTCTTC. Amino acids: CASGLPGTGGHNEQFF.

The CDR3 region has the DNA TGTGCCAGCAGTAGGGACGTTGGGGCCAAAAACATTCAGTACTTC. Translating it yields CASSRDVGAKNIQYF. V is TRBV6-5 and J is TRBJ2-4; D may correspond to TRBD1 or TRBD2 (5 bases each). Trimming pared 5 bases from V and 1 base from J, leaving 12 bases between. Germline CDR1 MNHEY, CDR2 SVGAGI. The CDR3 is made up of 15 amino acids.

The rearrangement links TRBV4-2 to TRBJ1-5, with D uncertain. V was trimmed by 3 bases and J by 6 bases, leaving 18 bases between them. Germline V gene sequence: CDR1 LGHNA, CDR2 YNFKEQ. The CDR3 loop spans 16 amino acids. Here the CDR3 DNA reads TGTGCCAGCAGCCATTTAACATCGGGCAGCCGTCAGCCCCAGCATTTT. Its protein is CASSHLTSGSRQPQHF.

The rearrangement uses TRBV25-1 and TRBJ2-1; 7 bases align to TRBD2. Trimming at V came to 3 bases and at J to 8 bases, leaving 10 bases not matched to a gene. The germline V gene encodes CDR1 MGHDK and CDR2 SYGVNS. The CDR3 extends over 15 amino acids. CDR3 in amino acids: CASSDPAGFHDEQFF. CDR3 sequence (DNA): TGTGCCAGCAGTGATCCAGCGGGGTTCCACGATGAGCAGTTCTTC. Drawing the rest from reference TRBV25-1 and TRBJ2-1, the complete variable domain is EADIYQTPRYLVIGTGKKITLECSQTMGHDKMYWYQQDPGMELHLIHYSYGVNSTEKGDLSSESTVSRIRTEHFPLTLESARPSHTSQYLCASSDPAGFHDEQFFGPGTRLTVL.

The gene calls are TRBV20-1 and TRBJ1-5; D perhaps matches TRBD1 (5 bases). V was trimmed by 6 bases and J by 0 bases, leaving 24 bases between them. The CDR3 covers 18 residues. CDR1 is DFQATT and CDR2 is SNEGSKA in the germline V gene (reference sequence). The CDR3 DNA reads TGCAGTGCCCGGGGCGGCCCGGCAGGCGTTTATAGCAATCAGCCCCAGCATTTT. Its protein is CSARGGPAGVYSNQPQHF.

The V and J genes are TRBV12-3 or TRBV12-4 and TRBJ1-1; no definite D call. The V end was cut by 3 bases, the J end by 10 bases, with 9 bases between. The CDR3 is 11 residues long. DNA for the CDR3: TGTGCCAGCAGTTTCATCAGTACAGCTTTCTTT. It encodes CASSFISTAFF.

This clonotype was found a few times. This chain joins TRBV12-3 or TRBV12-4 and TRBJ1-5; D not resolved. The germline V and J ends were trimmed by 2 bases and 1 base, with 12 bases remaining between them. There are 16 residues in the CDR3. CDR3 in DNA: TGTGCCAGCAGTTTACCCTGGGGATTGAGCAATCAGCCCCAGCATTTT. Protein sequence: CASSLPWGLSNQPQHF.

The CDR3 region has the DNA TGTGCCAGCAGCAGGGACAGGGATGCTGGAAACACCATATATTTT. Translation: CASSRDRDAGNTIYF. V gene TRBV12-3 or TRBV12-4 combines with J gene TRBJ1-3, with TRBD1 matching 9 bases. J gave up 2 bases and V 6 bases, and 5 bases lay outside the gene matches. CDR3 length equals 15 residues.

This clonotype turned up a few times. The gene calls are TRBV7-2 and TRBJ2-1, with D possibly TRBD2 on 7 matching bases. The CDR3 sequence is 16 residues long. Trimming took 5 bases from V and 3 from J, leaving 17 bases between them. Per the germline V gene, CDR1 is SGHTA and CDR2 is FQGNSA. CDR3: CASSPPGGGRYNEQFF. The DNA for the CDR3 is TGTGCCAGCAGCCCGCCTGGCGGGGGCCGCTACAATGAGCAGTTCTTC.